Sequencing of this T cell receptor (beta chain) was carried out in a study of blood T cell repertoires in COVID-19. Study in general: The study drew acute and convalescent COVID-19 samples from the United States, Italy and Spain. T cells, B-cell-depleted T cells, or PBMCs supplied cDNA or gDNA.

Original handling: Amplification of reference gene primers was used by the study to estimate nucleated cell counts. Here immunoSEQ multiplex PCR was the method, and the copy in TCRdb shows in-frame clones only, minus some. Clone size and the V and J calls come from that table; the DNA yielded D and trimming. The table has around 320,000 clones, over 75% seen once. In germline, CDR1 is SQVTM, CDR2 ANQGSEA. After removal of 4 bases from V and 2 bases from J, the junction contained 7 bases not matched to a gene. This CDR3 is built from 14 residues. The sequencing input was peripheral blood. The gene calls are TRBV29-1 and TRBJ1-1, with 7 nucleotides matching TRBD1. The receptor comes from a human donor in a cohort sampled during active COVID-19. CDR3 region: CSVVYQGGNTEAFF. CDR3 DNA: TGCAGCGTTGTATATCAGGGGGGAAACACTGAAGCTTTCTTT.